A single sample is the source of the 9 T cell receptor beta chains below, sequenced in a study of T cell responses to AZD1222 COVID-19 vaccine. Profiled with immunoSEQ multiplex PCR; TCRdb holds only in-frame clones, not every one. The sample carries around 150,000 clones, about 94% recorded once. The sample was peripheral blood, taken 28 days after the second AZD1222 dose. These receptors came from an adult who received the AZD1222 COVID-19 vaccine.

The chain recombines TRBV5-1 with TRBJ2-5; the match to TRBD1 covers 8 bases. The V gene end was trimmed by 0 bases and the J gene end by 5 bases; junction bases not matched to a gene: 9. The CDR3 is 16 residues long. CDR1 and CDR2 from the germline V gene are SGHRS and YFSETQ. The CDR3 protein is CASSLGDRGREETQYF. CDR3 nucleotide sequence: TGCGCCAGCAGCTTGGGCGACAGGGGTCGGGAGGAGACCCAGTACTTC.

The chain couples TRBV12-3 or TRBV12-4 to TRBJ2-7; 8 bases align to TRBD2. V lost 9 bases, J lost 6 bases, and 4 bases stayed unmatched. CDR3 length: 11 amino acids. The chain's CDR3 is CASGAGGEQYF. Here the CDR3 DNA reads TGTGCCAGTGGGGCGGGGGGCGAGCAGTACTTC.

The rearrangement links TRBV2 to TRBJ2-6, with D perhaps matching TRBD1 (6 bases). CDR3 size: 16 residues. From germline, CDR1 is SNHLY and CDR2 FYNNEI. The ends were cut back, 6 bases at V and 0 bases at J, with 12 bases in the middle. The CDR3 DNA sequence: TGTGCCAGCAGCCCTGGACAGTTCTCTGGGGCCAACGTCCTGACTTTC. It encodes CASSPGQFSGANVLTF. The full variable domain, rest sourced from reference TRBV2 and TRBJ2-6, is EPEVTQTPSHQVTQMGQEVILRCVPISNHLYFYWYRQILGQKVEFLVSFYNNEISEKSEIFDDQFSVERPDGSNFTLKIRSTKLEDSAMYFCASSPGQFSGANVLTFGAGSRLTVL.

V and J are TRBV27 and TRBJ2-7, with D possibly TRBD1 on 5 matching bases. V lost 6 bases to trimming and J lost 2 bases, with 17 bases between them. CDR1 and CDR2 from the germline V gene are MNHEY and SMNVEV (reference sequence). The CDR3 is 15 residues long. CDR3 protein: CASRSDSLSPYEQYF. The DNA for the CDR3 is TGTGCCAGCAGGTCCGACAGTTTATCTCCCTACGAGCAGTACTTC.

The chain joins TRBV7-8 to TRBJ2-7; 7 nucleotides agree with TRBD2. CDR1 is SGHVS, CDR2 FQNEAQ, per germline. The CDR3 spans 15 residues. V gave up 5 bases and J gave up 0 bases; unmatched junction bases: 7. The CDR3 loop is CASSQRPGGSYEQYF. The CDR3 bases are TGTGCCAGCAGCCAGAGGCCGGGAGGCTCCTACGAGCAGTACTTC.

This clone occurred once. The chain carries TRBV6-4 and TRBJ2-1, with TRBD1 identical over 7 bases. CDR1 is MRHNA and CDR2 is SNTAGT in the germline V gene. Trimming took 4 bases from V and 0 from J; bases not matched to a gene: 12. CDR3 length: 18 amino acids. The CDR3 protein is CASSGLPDRPYSYNEQFF. CDR3 sequence (DNA): TGTGCCAGCAGTGGACTCCCGGACAGGCCTTACTCCTACAATGAGCAGTTCTTC.

This clone appeared once. The chain links TRBV19 to TRBJ2-1; D is unclear. Germline V gives CDR1 LNHDA, CDR2 SQIVND (reference sequence). The CDR3 is 14 residues long. V was clipped by 1 base and J by 5 bases, with 9 bases between them. CDR3 in amino acids: CASSIVLRNNEQFF. CDR3 nucleotides: TGTGCCAGTAGTATAGTCCTACGAAACAATGAGCAGTTCTTC.

This clone was recorded a few times. The chain is built from TRBV19 and TRBJ1-5, with D unresolved. CDR3 length: 14 amino acids. V lost 3 bases to trimming and J lost 5 bases, with 11 bases between them. Per the germline V gene, CDR1 is LNHDA and CDR2 is SQIVND (reference sequence). The CDR3 is CASSILGIDQPQHF. The CDR3 nucleotides are TGTGCCAGTAGTATCCTGGGTATAGATCAGCCCCAGCATTTT.

Regarding this clone: Distinct nucleotide sequences in the sample also encode this CDR3. This CDR3 is CASSVSGASTDTQYF. CDR3 DNA sequence: TGTGCCAGCAGCGTTAGCGGGGCTAGCACAGATACGCAGTATTTT. The V and J genes are TRBV9 and TRBJ2-3; 8 bases are a match to TRBD2. The germline V gene has CDR1 SGDLS and CDR2 YYNGEE. The junction had 2 bases not matched to a gene; V was cut back by 2 bases and J by 0 bases. CDR3 size: 15 residues.